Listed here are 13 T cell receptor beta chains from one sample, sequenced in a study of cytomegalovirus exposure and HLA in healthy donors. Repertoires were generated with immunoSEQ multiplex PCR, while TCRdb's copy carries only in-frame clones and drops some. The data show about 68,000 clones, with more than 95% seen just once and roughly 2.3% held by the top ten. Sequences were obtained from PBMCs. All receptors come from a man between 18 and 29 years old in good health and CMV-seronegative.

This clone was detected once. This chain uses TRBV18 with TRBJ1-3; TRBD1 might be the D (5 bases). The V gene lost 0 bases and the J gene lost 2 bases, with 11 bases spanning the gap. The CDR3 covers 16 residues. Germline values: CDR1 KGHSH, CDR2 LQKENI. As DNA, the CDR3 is TGTGCCAGCTCACCACCGAACCCAGGGCCTGGAAACACCATATATTTT. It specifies CASSPPNPGPGNTIYF.

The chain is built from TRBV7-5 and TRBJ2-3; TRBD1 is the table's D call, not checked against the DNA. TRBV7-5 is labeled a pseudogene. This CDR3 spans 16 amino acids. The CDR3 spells CARSSVPGQGTDTQYF. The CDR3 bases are TGTGCCAGAAGCTCCGTCCCGGGACAGGGAACAGATACGCAGTATTTT.

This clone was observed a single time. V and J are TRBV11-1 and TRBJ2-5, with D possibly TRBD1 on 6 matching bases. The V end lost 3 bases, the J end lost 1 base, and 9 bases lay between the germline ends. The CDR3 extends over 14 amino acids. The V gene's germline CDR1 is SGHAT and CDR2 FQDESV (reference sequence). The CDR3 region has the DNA TGTGCCAGCAGCTTGTGGACAGTCCAAGAGACCCAGTACTTC. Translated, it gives CASSLWTVQETQYF.

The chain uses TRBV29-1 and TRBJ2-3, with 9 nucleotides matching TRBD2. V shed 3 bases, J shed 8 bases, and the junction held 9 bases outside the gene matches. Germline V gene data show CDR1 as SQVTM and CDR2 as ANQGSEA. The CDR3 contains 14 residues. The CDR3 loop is CSVEAPSGTRTQYF. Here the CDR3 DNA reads TGCAGCGTTGAGGCGCCTAGCGGGACTCGTACGCAGTATTTT.

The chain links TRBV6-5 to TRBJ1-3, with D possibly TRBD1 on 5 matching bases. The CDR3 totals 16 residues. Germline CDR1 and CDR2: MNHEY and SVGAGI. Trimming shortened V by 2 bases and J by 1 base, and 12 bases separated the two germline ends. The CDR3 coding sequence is TGTGCCAGCAGTTACGCTCCAGGGAAATCTGGAAACACCATATATTTT. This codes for CASSYAPGKSGNTIYF.

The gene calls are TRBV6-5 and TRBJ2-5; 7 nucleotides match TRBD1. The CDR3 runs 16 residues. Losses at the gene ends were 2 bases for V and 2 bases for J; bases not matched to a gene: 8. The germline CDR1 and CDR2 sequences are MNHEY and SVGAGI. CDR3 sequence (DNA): TGTGCCAGCAGTTACACAGGGGTATCGGCTCAAGAGACCCAGTACTTC. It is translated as CASSYTGVSAQETQYF.

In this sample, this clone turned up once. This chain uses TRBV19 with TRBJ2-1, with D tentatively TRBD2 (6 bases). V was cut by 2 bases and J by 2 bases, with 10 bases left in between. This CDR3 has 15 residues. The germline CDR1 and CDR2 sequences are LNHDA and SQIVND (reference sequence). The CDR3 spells CASSISGSTYNEQFF. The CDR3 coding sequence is TGTGCCAGTAGTATAAGCGGGTCTACCTACAATGAGCAGTTCTTC. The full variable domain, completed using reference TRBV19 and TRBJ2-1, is DGGITQSPKYLFRKEGQNVTLSCEQNLNHDAMYWYRQDPGQGLRLIYYSQIVNDFQKGDIAEGYSVSREKKESFPLTVTSAQKNPTAFYLCASSISGSTYNEQFFGPGTRLTVL.

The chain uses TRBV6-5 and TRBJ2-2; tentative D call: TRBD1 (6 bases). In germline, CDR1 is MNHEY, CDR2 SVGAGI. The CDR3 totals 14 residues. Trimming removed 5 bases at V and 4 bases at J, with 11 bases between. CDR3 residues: CASSITGSTGELFF. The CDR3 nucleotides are TGTGCCAGCAGTATCACAGGGAGCACCGGGGAGCTGTTTTTT.

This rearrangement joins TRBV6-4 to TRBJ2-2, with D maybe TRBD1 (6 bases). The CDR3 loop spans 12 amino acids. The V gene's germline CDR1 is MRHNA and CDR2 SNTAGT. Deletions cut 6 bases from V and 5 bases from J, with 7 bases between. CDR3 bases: TGTGCCAGCAGACAGGGTACCGGGGAGCTGTTTTTT. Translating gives CASRQGTGELFF.

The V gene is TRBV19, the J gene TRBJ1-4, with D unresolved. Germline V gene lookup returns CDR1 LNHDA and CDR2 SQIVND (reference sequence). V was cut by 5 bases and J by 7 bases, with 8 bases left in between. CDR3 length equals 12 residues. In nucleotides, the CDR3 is TGTGCCAGTAGTCTGTACGGTGAAAAACTGTTTTTT. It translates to CASSLYGEKLFF.

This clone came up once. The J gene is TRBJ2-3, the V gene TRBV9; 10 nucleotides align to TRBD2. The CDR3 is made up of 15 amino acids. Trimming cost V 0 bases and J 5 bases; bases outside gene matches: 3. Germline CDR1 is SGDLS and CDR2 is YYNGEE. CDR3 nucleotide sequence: TGTGCCAGCAGCGTAGTGGCTAGCGGGAGAGATACGCAGTATTTT. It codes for CASSVVASGRDTQYF. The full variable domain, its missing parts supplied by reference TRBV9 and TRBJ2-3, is DSGVTQTPKHLITATGQRVTLRCSPRSGDLSVYWYQQSLDQGLQFLIQYYNGEERAKGNILERFSAQQFPDLHSELNLSSLELGDSALYFCASSVVASGRDTQYFGPGTRLTVL.

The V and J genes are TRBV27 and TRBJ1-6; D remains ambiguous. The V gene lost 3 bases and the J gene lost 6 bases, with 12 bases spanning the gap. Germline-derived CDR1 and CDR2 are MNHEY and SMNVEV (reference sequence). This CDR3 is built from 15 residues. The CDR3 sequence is CASSFYESLNSPLHF. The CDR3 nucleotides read TGTGCCAGCAGTTTTTATGAGAGCCTTAATTCACCCCTCCACTTT.

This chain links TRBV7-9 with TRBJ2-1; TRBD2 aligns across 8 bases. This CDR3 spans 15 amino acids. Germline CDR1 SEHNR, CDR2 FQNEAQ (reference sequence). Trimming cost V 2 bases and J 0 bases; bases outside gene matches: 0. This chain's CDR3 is CASSLSGSSYNEQFF. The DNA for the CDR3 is TGTGCCAGCAGCTTAAGCGGGAGCTCCTACAATGAGCAGTTCTTC. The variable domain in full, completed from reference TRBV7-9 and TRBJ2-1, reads DTGVSQNPRHKITKRGQNVTFRCDPISEHNRLYWYRQTLGQGPEFLTYFQNEAQLEKSRLLSDRFSAERPKGSFSTLEIQRTEQGDSAMYLCASSLSGSSYNEQFFGPGTRLTVL.